This entry concerns a single T cell receptor (beta chain). CDR1 and CDR2 from the germline V gene are SGHRS and YFSETQ. V dropped 0 bases and J dropped 6; count of bases not matched to a gene: 3. CDR3 length equals 14 residues. These data originate in a study of blood T cell repertoires in COVID-19. The protocol was immunoSEQ multiplex PCR, while the TCRdb copy is restricted to in-frame clones and leaves out a portion. In the table there are about 70,000 clones, around 87% of which are singletons. Input material: peripheral blood. The receptor was isolated from a human donor in a cohort sampled during active COVID-19. The rearrangement joins TRBV5-1 to TRBJ1-2; 9 bases agree with TRBD1. Here the CDR3 reads CASSLGQGDNGYTF. In DNA, the CDR3 is TGCGCCAGCAGCTTGGGACAGGGGGATAATGGCTACACCTTC.